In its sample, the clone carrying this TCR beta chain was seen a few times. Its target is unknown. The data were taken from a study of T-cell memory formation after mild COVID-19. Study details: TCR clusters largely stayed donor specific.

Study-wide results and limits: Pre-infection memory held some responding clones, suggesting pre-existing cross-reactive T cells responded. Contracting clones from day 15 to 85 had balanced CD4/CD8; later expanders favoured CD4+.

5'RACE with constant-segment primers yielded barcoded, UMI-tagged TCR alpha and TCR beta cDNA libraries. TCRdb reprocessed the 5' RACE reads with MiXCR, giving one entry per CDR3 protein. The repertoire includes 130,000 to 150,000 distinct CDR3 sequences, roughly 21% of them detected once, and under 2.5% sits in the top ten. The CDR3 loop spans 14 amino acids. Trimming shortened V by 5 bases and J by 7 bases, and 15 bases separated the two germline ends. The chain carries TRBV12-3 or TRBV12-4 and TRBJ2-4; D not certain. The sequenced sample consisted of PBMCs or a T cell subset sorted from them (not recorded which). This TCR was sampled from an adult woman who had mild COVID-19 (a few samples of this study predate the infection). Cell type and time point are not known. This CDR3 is CASSPDGIVNIQYF. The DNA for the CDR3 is TGTGCCAGCAGTCCGGACGGAATTGTTAACATTCAGTACTTC.